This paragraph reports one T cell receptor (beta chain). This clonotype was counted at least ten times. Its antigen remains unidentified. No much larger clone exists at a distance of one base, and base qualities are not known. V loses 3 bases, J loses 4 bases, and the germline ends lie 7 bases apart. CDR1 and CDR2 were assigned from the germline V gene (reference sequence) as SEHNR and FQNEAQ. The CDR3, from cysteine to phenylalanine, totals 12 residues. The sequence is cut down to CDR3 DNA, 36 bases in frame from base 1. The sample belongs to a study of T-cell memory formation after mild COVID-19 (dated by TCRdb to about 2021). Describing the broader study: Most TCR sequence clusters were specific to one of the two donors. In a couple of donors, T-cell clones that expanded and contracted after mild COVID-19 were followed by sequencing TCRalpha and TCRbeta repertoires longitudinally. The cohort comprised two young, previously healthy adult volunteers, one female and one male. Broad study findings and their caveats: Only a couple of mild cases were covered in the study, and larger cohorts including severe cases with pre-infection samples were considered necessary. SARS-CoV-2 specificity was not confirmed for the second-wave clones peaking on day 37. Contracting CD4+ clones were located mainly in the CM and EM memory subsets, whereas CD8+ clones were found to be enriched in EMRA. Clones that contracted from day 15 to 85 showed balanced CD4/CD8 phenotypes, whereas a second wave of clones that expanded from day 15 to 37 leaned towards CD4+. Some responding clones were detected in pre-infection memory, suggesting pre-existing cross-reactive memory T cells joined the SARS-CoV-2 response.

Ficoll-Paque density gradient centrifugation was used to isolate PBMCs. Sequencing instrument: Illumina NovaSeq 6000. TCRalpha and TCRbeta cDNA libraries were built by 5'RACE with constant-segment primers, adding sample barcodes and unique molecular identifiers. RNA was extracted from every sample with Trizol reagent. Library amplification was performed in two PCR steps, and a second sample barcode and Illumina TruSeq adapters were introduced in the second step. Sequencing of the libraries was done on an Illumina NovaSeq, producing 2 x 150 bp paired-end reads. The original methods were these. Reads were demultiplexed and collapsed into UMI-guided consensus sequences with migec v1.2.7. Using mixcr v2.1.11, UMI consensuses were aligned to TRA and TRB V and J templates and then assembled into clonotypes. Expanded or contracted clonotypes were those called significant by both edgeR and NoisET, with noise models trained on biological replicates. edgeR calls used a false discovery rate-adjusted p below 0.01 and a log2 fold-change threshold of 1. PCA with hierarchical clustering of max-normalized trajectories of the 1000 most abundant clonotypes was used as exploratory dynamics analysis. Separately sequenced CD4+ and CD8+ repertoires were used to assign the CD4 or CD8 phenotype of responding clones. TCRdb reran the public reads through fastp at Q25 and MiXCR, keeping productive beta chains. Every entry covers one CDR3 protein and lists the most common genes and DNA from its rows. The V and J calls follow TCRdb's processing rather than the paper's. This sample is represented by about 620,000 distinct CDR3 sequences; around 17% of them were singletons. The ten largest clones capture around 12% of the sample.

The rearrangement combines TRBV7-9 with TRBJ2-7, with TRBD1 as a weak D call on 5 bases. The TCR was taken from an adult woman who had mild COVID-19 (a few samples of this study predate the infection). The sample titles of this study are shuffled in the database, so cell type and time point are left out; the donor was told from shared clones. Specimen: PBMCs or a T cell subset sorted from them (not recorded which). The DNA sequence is TGTGCCAGCAGCTTCCAGGGTTACGAGCAGTACTTC. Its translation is CASSFQGYEQYF.